This T cell receptor (beta chain) was captured in a study of blood T cells in healthy people across ages. This clonotype has at least ten counts. The individuals who served as donors were healthy Caucasians living in Russia, aged about 6 to 100. Every donor provided approximately 9.2 milliliters of peripheral blood. Total RNA extraction produced at least 5 micrograms (per sample) for the study. This CDR3 is 17 amino acids long. With a J-beta primer mix and a sample-barcoded 5' primer, a second PCR ran about 6 to 11 cycles. Every cDNA was tagged by a template-switch adaptor with 12 random nucleotides. TCRdb re-called the 5' RACE reads with MiXCR, one entry per CDR3 protein. The sample comprises more than 800,000 distinct CDR3 sequences, more than 25% of which are singletons, and roughly 17% rests with the top ten.

The rearrangement joins TRBV21-1 to TRBJ2-1. TRBV21-1 is an annotated pseudogene. The sequence was obtained from a woman of 80 years or more in good health. The sequenced sample was blood. As DNA, the CDR3 is TGTGCCAGCAGCTTAGGTTACGGCGGGAGCTCCTACAATGAGCAGTTCTTC. Translated: CASSLGYGGSSYNEQFF.